Shown below are 14 T cell receptor beta chains from a single sample sequenced in a study of cytomegalovirus exposure and HLA in healthy donors. Some clones are missing from TCRdb's copy, which holds only in-frame ones; the method was immunoSEQ multiplex PCR. The table lists about 150,000 clones, less than 95% of them singletons. Source material: PBMCs. These receptors were collected from a man aged 18 to 30 in good health and CMV-seropositive.

V is TRBV5-5 and J is TRBJ2-2, with D perhaps matching TRBD2 (6 bases). In germline, CDR1 is SGHKS, CDR2 YYEKEE (reference sequence). The CDR3 loop spans 14 amino acids. V lost 4 bases to trimming and J lost 6 bases, with 13 bases between them. Here the CDR3 DNA reads TGTGCCAGCAGCGAACCCGGGGGATCCGGGGAGCTGTTTTTT. Protein product: CASSEPGGSGELFF. The variable domain in full, with the rest retrieved from reference TRBV5-5 and TRBJ2-2, is DAGVTQSPTHLIKTRGQQVTLRCSPISGHKSVSWYQQVLGQGPQFIFQYYEKEERGRGNFPDRFSARQFPNYSSELNVNALLLGDSALYLCASSEPGGSGELFFGEGSRLTVL.

The chain links TRBV5-1 to TRBJ2-5; 12 nucleotides match TRBD1. The CDR3 has 16 residues. Germline CDR1 is SGHRS and CDR2 is YFSETQ. Trimming removed 2 bases from V and 5 bases from J; junction bases left unmatched: 7. The CDR3 is CASSLQGQGAWETQYF. The CDR3 DNA reads TGCGCCAGCAGCTTACAGGGACAGGGGGCGTGGGAGACCCAGTACTTC.

The chain employs TRBV5-1 and TRBJ2-1; the match to TRBD2 covers 10 bases. Germline lookup yields CDR1 SGHRS and CDR2 YFSETQ. The junction had 23 bases not matched to a gene; V was cut back by 4 bases and J by 7 bases. The CDR3 is made up of 20 amino acids. The DNA for the CDR3 is TGCGCCAGCAGCGGCACCCCAGGGTCTCAAGCGGGAGGGCCTAGAAATGAGCAGTTCTTC. The encoded protein is CASSGTPGSQAGGPRNEQFF.

The genes are TRBV7-9 and TRBJ2-1; 10 bases are a match to TRBD2. Germline V gene lookup returns CDR1 SEHNR and CDR2 FQNEAQ (reference sequence). Losses at the gene ends were 2 bases for V and 6 bases for J; bases not matched to a gene: 7. The CDR3 consists of 16 residues. For the CDR3, the DNA is TGTGCCAGCAGCTTATCCCTAGCGGGAGCTCTCAATGAGCAGTTCTTC. Translation gives CASSLSLAGALNEQFF. Supplemented by reference TRBV7-9 and TRBJ2-1, the full variable domain reads DTGVSQNPRHKITKRGQNVTFRCDPISEHNRLYWYRQTLGQGPEFLTYFQNEAQLEKSRLLSDRFSAERPKGSFSTLEIQRTEQGDSAMYLCASSLSLAGALNEQFFGPGTRLTVL.

The chain joins TRBV5-1 to TRBJ1-5; 9 bases match TRBD1. Looked up from germline, CDR1 is SGHRS and CDR2 is YFSETQ. This CDR3 comprises 18 residues. The V and J ends lost 0 bases and 1 base, in that order; junction bases with no gene match: 8. The CDR3 coding sequence is TGCGCCAGCAGCTTGGCCGTGGGGACAGGGAAAAGCAATCAGCCCCAGCATTTT. This sequence encodes CASSLAVGTGKSNQPQHF.

The rearrangement joins TRBV19 to TRBJ1-2; TRBD1 might be the D (6 bases). The CDR3 runs to 12 residues. Trimming left V 6 bases short and J 8 bases short, with 13 bases between. Germline-derived CDR1 and CDR2 are LNHDA and SQIVND (reference sequence). The CDR3 nucleotides are TGTGCCAGTAGGACCTACAGGGAAGGCTACACCTTC. As protein: CASRTYREGYTF.

The chain uses TRBV18 and TRBJ1-2, with D possibly TRBD1 on 6 matching bases. Trimming shortened V by 4 bases and J by 3 bases, and 15 bases separated the two germline ends. CDR3 length equals 15 residues. CDR1 KGHSH and CDR2 LQKENI come from the germline V gene. CDR3 in amino acids: CASSQGGASDYGYTF. CDR3 bases: TGTGCCAGCTCACAAGGGGGTGCGTCCGACTATGGCTACACCTTC.

The chain is built from TRBV21-1 and TRBJ2-7; TRBD2, the table's D call, lacks a check against the DNA. TRBV21-1 is designated a pseudogene. The CDR3 loop spans 19 amino acids. The CDR3 bases are TGTGCCAGCTCATCGACGGACCGGCGGGAGAAAGAGGAGAGCTACGAGCAGTACTTC. Translating gives CASSSTDRREKEESYEQYF.

This chain joins TRBV30 and TRBJ1-3; D is ambiguous. The V gene's germline CDR1 is GTSNPN and CDR2 SVGIG (reference sequence). The ends were cut back, 2 bases at V and 0 bases at J, with 8 bases in the middle. This CDR3 contains 14 residues. In DNA, the CDR3 is TGTGCCTGGAGTCCCCTCCGCTCTGGAAACACCATATATTTT. Protein product: CAWSPLRSGNTIYF. The full variable domain, with the rest looked up from reference TRBV30 and TRBJ1-3, is SQTIHQWPATLVQPVGSPLSLECTVEGTSNPNLYWYRQAAGRGLQLLFYSVGIGQISSEVPQNLSASRPQDRQFILSSKKLLLSDSGFYLCAWSPLRSGNTIYFGEGSWLTVV.

This chain links TRBV6-1 with TRBJ2-1; D is possibly TRBD2 (6 bases). Per the germline V gene, CDR1 is MNHNS and CDR2 is SASEGT. V was shortened by 8 bases and J by 1 base, with 12 bases between the two germline ends. The CDR3 is 14 residues long. The DNA of the CDR3 is TGTGCCAGCTGTAGCGGTGGGTCCTACAATGAGCAGTTCTTC. This encodes CASCSGGSYNEQFF.

The V call is TRBV5-1, the J call TRBJ2-1; tentative D call: TRBD1 (5 bases). Germline CDR1 is SGHRS and CDR2 is YFSETQ. This CDR3 has 15 residues. V was cut by 3 bases and J by 5 bases, with 15 bases left in between. The CDR3 sequence is CASSSQGFRDNEQFF. CDR3 nucleotides: TGCGCCAGCAGCTCTCAGGGCTTTCGTGACAATGAGCAGTTCTTC.

This clone was counted a single time. The gene calls are TRBV13 and TRBJ2-7; D unresolved. CDR3 length: 17 amino acids. The V end lost 0 bases, the J end lost 0 bases, and 15 bases lay between the germline ends. The germline CDR1 and CDR2 sequences are PRHDT and FYEKMQ (reference sequence). CDR3 protein: CASSLGLGQLFSYEQYF. DNA of the CDR3: TGTGCCAGCAGCTTAGGCCTAGGTCAGCTTTTCTCCTACGAGCAGTACTTC.

A word on this clone: Other DNA sequences in this sample translate to the same CDR3. The J gene is TRBJ2-3, the V gene TRBV7-2; the match to TRBD2 covers 10 bases. The ends lost 1 base at V and 1 base at J; junction bases unmatched: 2. Per the germline V gene, CDR1 is SGHTA and CDR2 is FQGNSA. CDR3 length: 16 amino acids. Here the CDR3 DNA reads TGTGCCAGCAGCTTAGTGGGGACTAGCGGCACAGATACGCAGTATTTT. As protein: CASSLVGTSGTDTQYF.

The chain recombines TRBV5-4 with TRBJ1-5, with 10 positions matching TRBD1. The CDR3 sequence is 15 residues long. The germline V gene has CDR1 SGHNT and CDR2 YYREEE (reference sequence). Trimming took 4 bases from V and 5 from J; bases not matched to a gene: 6. Written as DNA, the CDR3 is TGTGCCAGCAGCCCGGGGACAGGGGAGGATCAGCCCCAGCATTTT. As protein: CASSPGTGEDQPQHF. The complete variable domain, with remaining parts taken from reference TRBV5-4 and TRBJ1-5, reads ETGVTQSPTHLIKTRGQQVTLRCSSQSGHNTVSWYQQALGQGPQFIFQYYREEENGRGNFPPRFSGLQFPNYSSELNVNALELDDSALYLCASSPGTGEDQPQHFGDGTRLSIL.